The T cell receptor (beta chain) described here comes from a study of T cell repertoires in cytomegalovirus infection. The wider study: CMV infection and matching HLA type were both indicated by public TCR beta signatures.

CDR1 and CDR2 from the germline V gene are MNHNY and SVGAGI (reference sequence). The V end lost 0 bases, the J end lost 7 bases, and 16 bases lay between the germline ends. There are 16 residues in the CDR3. This clonotype appeared many times. What it recognizes is unknown. A single record per CDR3 protein comes from TCRdb applying MiXCR to the reads. The sample consists of about 460,000 distinct CDR3 sequences, about 11% of them appearing once. General study findings and limits: Clonotype analysis showed dominance of the ex vivo response by HLA-C-restricted CMV-specific TCR beta clonotypes. Individuals carrying CMV plus the relevant HLA were identified by cumulative frequency of public TCR beta families.

The gene calls are TRBV6-6 and TRBJ1-5; D is perhaps TRBD1 (5 bases). The clonotype originates from a human donor in good health (CMV status not recorded). Some clones in this sample may be carry-over from other donors' samples. Specimen: PBMCs. The CDR3 sequence: CASSYSIWGDGQPQHF. The CDR3 DNA sequence: TGTGCCAGCAGTTACTCGATCTGGGGGGACGGCCAGCCCCAGCATTTT.